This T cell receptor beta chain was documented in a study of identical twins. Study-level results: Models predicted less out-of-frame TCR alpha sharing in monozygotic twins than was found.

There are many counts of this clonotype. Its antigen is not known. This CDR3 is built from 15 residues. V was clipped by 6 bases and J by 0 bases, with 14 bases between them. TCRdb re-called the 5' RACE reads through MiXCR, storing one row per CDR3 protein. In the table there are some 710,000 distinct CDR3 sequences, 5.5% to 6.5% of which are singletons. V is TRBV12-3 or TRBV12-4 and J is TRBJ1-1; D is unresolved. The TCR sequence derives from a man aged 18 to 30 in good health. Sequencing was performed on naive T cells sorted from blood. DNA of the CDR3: TGTGCCAGCAGCGAAGCAGTCTCCATGAACACTGAAGCTTTCTTT. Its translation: CASSEAVSMNTEAFF.